Each of the 12 T cell receptor beta chains below was sequenced from the same sample in a study of T-cell reconstitution after alpha-beta-depleted transplantation in children (dated by TCRdb to 2016 to 2017). According to the study, the label for this sample's treatment or condition signals: allogeneic hematopoietic cell transplantation with graft depleted of TCRalphabeta T cells and CD19 B cells. Library preparation was by PCR. Sequencing relied on an Illumina HiSeq 2500. TCR library preparation used molecular barcoding, with unique molecular identifiers applied to normalize quantification of the TCRbeta repertoire. TCRdb trimmed the raw reads at Q25, called clones with MiXCR and kept productive beta chains. Here each entry gathers all rows of one CDR3 protein and keeps the most common genes and DNA. This sample comprises around 580,000 distinct CDR3 sequences, about 21% of them detected only once. Clones ranked in the top ten supply 11% to 15% of the sample.

The starting material was PBMCs, mostly from graft donor cells, obtained 360 days after TCRalphabeta/CD19-depleted stem cell transplant. The receptor source for this set is a boy under two years old who had a stem cell transplant for acute myeloid leukemia, so the T cells may come from the graft donor.

This clonotype was detected a few times. The chain joins TRBV20-1 to TRBJ2-3; 11 nucleotides line up with TRBD1. Germline V gene sequence: CDR1 DFQATT, CDR2 SNEGSKA (reference sequence). The CDR3 covers 15 residues. V shed 5 bases, J shed 4 bases, and the junction held 8 bases outside the gene matches. The CDR3 nucleotides are TGCAGTGCTGCCCCAGGGACAGGGGGATCAGATACGCAGTATTTT. It encodes CSAAPGTGGSDTQYF.

Ten or more counts support this clonotype. The chain links TRBV27 to TRBJ2-1, with TRBD1 matching over 9 bases. Germline values: CDR1 MNHEY, CDR2 SMNVEV (reference sequence). The CDR3 loop spans 12 amino acids. V gave up 8 bases and J gave up 10 bases; unmatched junction bases: 6. The CDR3 is CASSQGAGEQFF. CDR3 in DNA: TGTGCCAGCTCACAGGGGGCAGGGGAGCAGTTCTTC.

This clonotype was seen a handful of times. The V call is TRBV20-1, the J call TRBJ1-1; TRBD1 is a possible D gene (6 bases). The germline V gene has CDR1 DFQATT and CDR2 SNEGSKA (reference sequence). The CDR3 is 14 residues long. The germline V and J ends were trimmed by 1 base and 4 bases, with 13 bases remaining between them. The CDR3 DNA follows: TGCAGTGCTAGAGTATCCAGGGGAGGCACTGAAGCTTTCTTT. It encodes CSARVSRGGTEAFF.

The chain couples TRBV12-3 or TRBV12-4 to TRBJ1-4; weak D call: TRBD1 (6 bases). Trimming cost V 4 bases and J 3 bases, with 9 bases left between them. The CDR3 is made up of 14 amino acids. As DNA, the CDR3 is TGTGCCAGCAGTTCACAGGGATCTAATGAAAAACTGTTTTTT. It yields the protein CASSSQGSNEKLFF.

This clonotype was seen more than once but under ten times. The chain joins TRBV12-3 or TRBV12-4 to TRBJ1-3; 8 positions agree with TRBD1. CDR3 size: 15 residues. The V and J ends lost 2 bases and 3 bases, in that order; junction bases with no gene match: 3. CDR3 sequence: CASSLFGTGGNTIYF. CDR3 coding DNA: TGTGCCAGCAGTTTATTCGGGACAGGTGGAAACACCATATATTTT.

J is TRBJ2-3 and V is TRBV15; D remains unclear. V was trimmed by 0 bases and J by 0 bases, leaving 16 bases between them. Germline CDR1 and CDR2: LNHNV and YYDKDF (reference sequence). This CDR3 contains 18 residues. CDR3 amino acids: CATSRDHTFGSSTDTQYF. The CDR3 nucleotides are TGTGCCACCAGCAGAGATCACACGTTCGGCTCTAGCACAGATACGCAGTATTTT.

This clonotype showed up just once. The chain carries TRBV5-1 and TRBJ2-3; no clear D. This CDR3 is built from 13 residues. V lost 4 bases and J 5 bases, leaving 11 bases between the germline ends. CDR1 is SGHRS and CDR2 is YFSETQ in the germline V gene. CDR3 DNA sequence: TGCGCCAGCAGCGCCCGGATCCGAGATACGCAGTATTTT. Encoded protein: CASSARIRDTQYF.

This clonotype was seen a few times. The rearrangement uses TRBV7-3 and TRBJ2-7, with D possibly matching TRBD1 (5 bases). CDR1 SGHTA and CDR2 FQGTGA come from the germline V gene. This CDR3 contains 17 residues. The ends were cut back, 1 base at V and 3 bases at J, with 19 bases in the middle. The CDR3 DNA reads TGTGCCAGCAGCTTAATAGGCAGGGCCCCCGATTACTACGAGCAGTACTTC. Translating gives CASSLIGRAPDYYEQYF. The entire variable domain, with the rest obtained from reference TRBV7-3 and TRBJ2-7, is as follows: GAGVSQTPSNKVTEKGKYVELRCDPISGHTALYWYRQSLGQGPEFLIYFQGTGAADDSGLPNDRFFAVRPEGSVSTLKIQRTERGDSAVYLCASSLIGRAPDYYEQYFGPGTRLTVT.

V usage is TRBV10-3 and J usage is TRBJ2-3; 9 bases align to TRBD2. After removal of 2 bases from V and 2 bases from J, the junction contained 2 bases not matched to a gene. The germline V gene encodes CDR1 ENHRY and CDR2 SYGVKD. The length of the CDR3 is 15 residues. CDR3 loop: CAISEPSGDTDTQYF. As DNA, the CDR3 is TGTGCCATCAGTGAGCCTAGCGGGGACACAGATACGCAGTATTTT.

The chain uses TRBV6-2 or TRBV6-3 and TRBJ2-3; D call uncertain. Trimming took 6 bases from V and 6 from J, leaving 10 bases between them. Germline V lookup: CDR1 MNHEY, CDR2 SVGEGT. This CDR3 has 12 residues. The CDR3 nucleotides are TGTGCCAGCAGGTATCCGTCGGATACGCAGTATTTT. Translating it yields CASRYPSDTQYF.

The CDR3, as DNA: TGTGCCAGCAGTTCTCCGGGCAGGGAGTTACTGGGGGAGCAGTTCTTC. As protein: CASSSPGRELLGEQFF. The chain links TRBV12-3 or TRBV12-4 to TRBJ2-1; D is possibly TRBD1 or TRBD2 (5 bases each). The CDR3 extends over 16 amino acids. Trimming removed 4 bases at V and 10 bases at J, with 23 bases between.

This clonotype was seen only a few times. This chain joins TRBV20-1 and TRBJ1-1, with a possible D match to TRBD1 (5 bases). The CDR3 sequence is 14 residues long. Germline CDR1 DFQATT, CDR2 SNEGSKA (reference sequence). The germline V and J ends were trimmed by 2 bases and 0 bases, with 10 bases remaining between them. CDR3 in DNA: TGCAGTGCTAGACACGGACAACTGAACACTGAAGCTTTCTTT. This gives the protein CSARHGQLNTEAFF.